Listed here are 5 T cell receptor beta chains from one sample, sequenced in a study of T cells in Graves' hyperthyroidism and ophthalmopathy. Researchers took RNA transcripts and amplified the TCR beta CDR3 regions from them. The TCR CDR3 first-round RT-PCR relied on the HTBI primer set. Each CDR3 protein gets one entry after TCRdb re-called the multiplex PCR reads with MiXCR. The profile shows 300,000 to 450,000 distinct CDR3 sequences, around 18% of them singletons. The sequenced material came from blood. Receptor source: a woman aged 35 to 49 with Graves' ophthalmopathy.

Many counts were recorded for this clonotype. The chain uses TRBV28 and TRBJ2-7, with D perhaps assigned TRBD1 or TRBD2 (5 bases each). Germline assignment: CDR1 MDHEN and CDR2 SYDVKM. This CDR3 has 16 residues. V lost 3 bases and J lost 6, with 21 bases in between. This CDR3 reads CASSLGDLWSDSEQYF. In DNA form, the CDR3 reads TGTGCCAGCAGTTTGGGGGATTTGTGGTCCGATAGCGAGCAGTACTTC.

This clonotype was observed many times. The chain couples TRBV20-1 to TRBJ2-7, with D hard to call. Trimming took 0 bases from V and 8 from J, leaving 20 bases between them. The CDR3 contains 15 residues. CDR1 and CDR2 (germline): DFQATT, SNEGSKA (reference sequence). CDR3 loop: CSARDVGGISTKQYF. The DNA of the CDR3 is TGCAGTGCTAGAGATGTAGGCGGAATCAGCACTAAGCAGTACTTC.

The V call is TRBV20-1, the J call TRBJ1-1; D is ambiguous. V lost 0 bases, J lost 1 base, and 9 bases lay in between. The CDR3 spans 14 residues. Germline assignment: CDR1 DFQATT and CDR2 SNEGSKA (reference sequence). In DNA, the CDR3 is TGCAGTGCTAGAGATGGGCGGAAGAACACTGAAGCTTTCTTT. Translated, it gives CSARDGRKNTEAFF.

This clonotype was picked up many times. V is TRBV7-9 and J is TRBJ1-5; no firm D call. CDR3 length equals 13 residues. The V and J ends lost 2 bases and 6 bases respectively, with 8 bases between them. Germline V CDR1 and CDR2: SEHNR, FQNEAQ (reference sequence). This chain's CDR3 is CASSLWEGQPQHF. In DNA form, the CDR3 reads TGTGCCAGCAGCTTATGGGAGGGTCAGCCCCAGCATTTT.

This clonotype was recorded a few times. The chain employs TRBV19 and TRBJ2-2; the D gene is possibly TRBD1 (6 bases). CDR1 is LNHDA and CDR2 is SQIVND in the germline V gene (reference sequence). The CDR3 spans 15 residues. V dropped 2 bases and J dropped 4 bases, with 11 bases sitting between them. The chain's CDR3 is CASSISGVATGELFF. CDR3 DNA: TGTGCCAGTAGTATATCAGGGGTGGCCACCGGGGAGCTGTTTTTT.